The subject of this entry is one TCR beta chain. The antigen remains undetermined. This sample stems from a study of cytomegalovirus exposure and HLA in healthy donors. As for the study in general: A subsequent analysis reported that the 100 to 150 validation repertoires were produced on the same platform that had also been used for the 550 to 750 first-cohort repertoires.

The V end lost 2 bases, the J end lost 9 bases, and 16 bases lay between the germline ends. This CDR3 comprises 14 residues. Germline CDR1 KGHSH, CDR2 LQKENI. Notes on the study in general: Across donors, most TCRs were seen rarely, yet some public ones were widespread.

Sequencing was performed with immunoSEQ multiplex PCR; in TCRdb, only in-frame clones are kept and a portion is missing. The sample carries approximately 64,000 clones, roughly 89% recorded once. This sequence joins TRBV18 and TRBJ2-5; D perhaps matches TRBD2 (5 bases). Input material: PBMCs. The sequence was obtained from a young woman in good health and CMV-seronegative. CDR3 loop: CASSPSPAERAQYF. CDR3 nucleotides: TGTGCCAGCTCACCATCCCCGGCCGAGAGGGCCCAGTACTTC.